In this sample, the clone carrying this T cell receptor (beta chain) turned up a few times. This CDR3 has 13 amino acids. V was pared by 6 bases and J by 2 bases, with 11 bases between. CDR1 MRHNA and CDR2 SNTAGT come from the germline V gene. This sample was taken from a study of identical twins. TCRdb reprocessed the 5' RACE reads with MiXCR, giving one entry per CDR3 protein. The sample shows roughly 540,000 distinct CDR3 sequences, about 20% of them seen only once. This same sample was also part of a study on T cells expressing NK-cell markers. From that second work: One of the eight sequenced donors was seronegative, whereas the other seven were HCMV-seropositive. In a group of about six donors, dominant NKG2C+ clonotypes represented about 1.0-7.5% of CD8+ T cells.

Sequenced input: CD4+ T cells sorted from blood. This receptor was taken from a young woman in good health. The gene calls are TRBV6-4 and TRBJ2-7; a weak D match, TRBD1 (5 bases). The CDR3 protein is CASRGRVPYEQYF. The DNA for the CDR3 is TGTGCCAGCAGAGGCAGGGTGCCCTACGAGCAGTACTTC.